The clone carrying this T cell receptor (beta chain) showed up just a few times. The junction differs from germline at one of its ends, possibly a read error. The record originates from a study of tumor-infiltrating lymphocytes in primary liver carcinoma. Germline V gene sequence: CDR1 SQVTM, CDR2 ANQGSEA. The CDR3 runs to 13 residues. The authors made TCR beta cDNA from about 500 ng total RNA with a constant-region primer. What produced the TCR beta libraries was three nested multiplex PCR rounds using slightly modified ARM-PCR. Running around 10 cycles apiece, the first two PCR rounds relied on TRBV1-TRBV30 forward primers together with a C-beta reverse primer. Using its own MiXCR run on the multiplex PCR reads, TCRdb lists one record per CDR3 protein. The data hold almost 45,000 distinct CDR3 sequences, with about 75% observed a single time. Extraction of RNA together with DNA used about 17-30 mg of unsorted bulk tissue. There were only treatment-naive patients, all with chronic HBV infection.

The origin of this receptor is a woman in her thirties with primary liver carcinoma and hepatitis B virus infection. The chain combines TRBV29-1 with TRBJ2-5; D is possibly TRBD2 (5 bases). Material: tumor-adjacent normal liver tissue. The CDR3 sequence: CSVEIGVAETQYF. CDR3 nucleotides: TGCAGTGTTGAAATCGGGGTAGCAGAGACCCAGTACTTC.